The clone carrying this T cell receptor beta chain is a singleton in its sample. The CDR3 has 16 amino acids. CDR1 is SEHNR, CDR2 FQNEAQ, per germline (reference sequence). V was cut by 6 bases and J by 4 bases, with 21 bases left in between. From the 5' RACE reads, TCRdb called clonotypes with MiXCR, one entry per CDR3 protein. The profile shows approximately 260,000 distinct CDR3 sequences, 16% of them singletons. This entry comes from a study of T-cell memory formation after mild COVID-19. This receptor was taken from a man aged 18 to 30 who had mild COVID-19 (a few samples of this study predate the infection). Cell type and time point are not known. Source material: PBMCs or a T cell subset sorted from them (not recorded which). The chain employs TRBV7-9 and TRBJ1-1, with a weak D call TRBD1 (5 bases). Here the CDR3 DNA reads TGTGCCAGCAGTGTACCAGGGAGGCCAAGAATCACTGAAGCTTTCTTT. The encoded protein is CASSVPGRPRITEAFF.